These 26 T cell receptor beta chains were all obtained from the same sample, sequenced in a study of blood T cell repertoires in COVID-19. Measured with immunoSEQ multiplex PCR; TCRdb has only the in-frame clones, and not every one. The data show tens of thousands of clones, with roughly nine tenths seen just once and 4.5% to 6% held by the top ten. The sample comprised peripheral blood. All receptors derive from a human donor in a cohort sampled during active COVID-19.

This clone came up once. This sequence joins TRBV6-5 and TRBJ2-7; 9 bases agree with TRBD1. Germline CDR1 MNHEY, CDR2 SVGAGI. V was pared by 5 bases and J by 1 base, with 3 bases of the junction left unmatched. CDR3 length: 14 amino acids. DNA for the CDR3: TGTGCCAGCAGTAGGGGGACAGGGTCCTACGAGCAGTACGTC. Amino acid sequence: CASSRGTGSYEQYV.

This rearrangement joins TRBV6-6 to TRBJ1-2, with 8 bases aligning to TRBD1. The germline V gene has CDR1 MNHNY and CDR2 SVGAGI (reference sequence). Losses at the gene ends were 9 bases for V and 3 bases for J; bases not matched to a gene: 6. CDR3 length equals 13 residues. The CDR3 is CASSDRGDYGYTF. The CDR3 DNA reads TGTGCCAGTTCTGACAGGGGAGACTATGGCTACACCTTC.

This clone was detected only once. The CDR3 region has the DNA TGTGCCAGTAGTATGCTAGTAACGGGTGAGCAGTTCTTC. It translates to CASSMLVTGEQFF. The chain has TRBV19 and TRBJ2-1; D gene unclear. Per germline, CDR1 LNHDA and CDR2 SQIVND (reference sequence). The CDR3 is made up of 13 amino acids. The V end lost 3 bases, the J end lost 9 bases, and 12 bases lay between the germline ends.

The chain is built from TRBV6-6 and TRBJ1-6; 9 positions agree with TRBD1. The germline CDR1 and CDR2 sequences are MNHNY and SVGAGI (reference sequence). The CDR3 spans 14 residues. V dropped 0 bases and J dropped 11; count of bases not matched to a gene: 2. The CDR3 nucleotides are TGTGCCAGCAGTTACTCCGGGACAGGGACACCCCTCCACTTT. It translates to CASSYSGTGTPLHF.

The chain recombines TRBV27 with TRBJ1-2; D is unresolved. This CDR3 contains 14 residues. The V gene's germline CDR1 is MNHEY and CDR2 SMNVEV (reference sequence). V lost 4 bases and J lost 2, with 11 bases in between. The CDR3 sequence: CASSSLRGNYGYTF. Written as DNA, the CDR3 is TGTGCCAGCAGTTCACTGAGAGGGAACTATGGCTACACCTTC.

The rearrangement uses TRBV6-2 or TRBV6-3 and TRBJ1-5; 7 nucleotides align to TRBD1. Germline CDR1 MNHEY, CDR2 SVGEGT. The CDR3 consists of 15 residues. Trimming at V came to 4 bases and at J to 7 bases, leaving 10 bases not matched to a gene. Written as DNA, the CDR3 is TGTGCCAGCAGTTTCGGAGGGGGCGGATGGCAGCCCCAGCATTTT. Protein sequence: CASSFGGGGWQPQHF.

J is TRBJ2-1 and V is TRBV7-9; D possibly corresponds to TRBD1 (6 bases). CDR3 length: 15 amino acids. Between the trimmed V and J ends, which lost 5 bases and 4 bases, there was a span of 15 bases. Per the germline V gene, CDR1 is SEHNR and CDR2 is FQNEAQ (reference sequence). The CDR3 sequence: CASSLEGGSYNEQFF. The DNA of the CDR3 is TGTGCCAGCAGCCTCGAAGGGGGTTCATACAATGAGCAGTTCTTC. The entire variable domain, with the rest obtained from reference TRBV7-9 and TRBJ2-1, is as follows: DTGVSQNPRHKITKRGQNVTFRCDPISEHNRLYWYRQTLGQGPEFLTYFQNEAQLEKSRLLSDRFSAERPKGSFSTLEIQRTEQGDSAMYLCASSLEGGSYNEQFFGPGTRLTVL.

The chain employs TRBV4-1 and TRBJ2-7, with TRBD1 as a possible D gene (6 bases). Germline V gene data show CDR1 as MGHRA and CDR2 as YSYEKL. V shed 6 bases and J shed 6 bases, with 15 bases lying between them. The CDR3 is made up of 13 amino acids. The CDR3 coding sequence is TGCGCCAGCAGTCAGCAGGGGACGGGCGAGCAGTACGTC. Its protein is CASSQQGTGEQYV.

This rearrangement joins TRBV18 to TRBJ2-2; D not resolved. Germline loops: CDR1 KGHSH, CDR2 LQKENI. The CDR3 has 16 residues. Trimming stripped 3 bases from V and 1 base from J, with 12 bases between. The CDR3 bases are TGTGCCAGCTCACCTAAGCCCTTAAGGAACACCGGGGAGCTGTTTTTT. Protein: CASSPKPLRNTGELFF. The full variable domain, in which reference TRBV18 and TRBJ2-2 provide the parts outside the CDR3, is NAGVMQNPRHLVRRRGQEARLRCSPMKGHSHVYWYRQLPEEGLKFMVYLQKENIIDESGMPKERFSAEFPKEGPSILRIQQVVRGDSAAYFCASSPKPLRNTGELFFGEGSRLTVL.

The rearrangement links TRBV5-6 to TRBJ2-1; 7 bases line up with TRBD2. V shed 2 bases and J 3 bases; nucleotides not matched to a gene: 11. Germline CDR1 reads SGHDT; CDR2 reads YYEEEE. CDR3 length: 17 amino acids. Here the CDR3 reads CASSFFTSAVDYNEQFF. The DNA for the CDR3 is TGTGCCAGCAGCTTCTTTACTAGCGCGGTAGACTACAATGAGCAGTTCTTC.

The chain recombines TRBV7-9 with TRBJ2-2, with 8 bases that match TRBD1. The CDR3 contains 14 residues. Germline trimming cut 4 bases from V and 5 bases from J; bases unmatched to any gene: 3. The V gene's germline CDR1 is SEHNR and CDR2 FQNEAQ (reference sequence). Here the CDR3 DNA reads TGTGCCAGCAGCTCGGGACAGGTGACCGGGGAGCTGTTTTTT. Translating it yields CASSSGQVTGELFF.

The chain combines TRBV1 with TRBJ2-2; the table names TRBD2, a call not compared with the DNA. TRBV1 counts as a pseudogene. CDR3 length: 16 amino acids. The chain's CDR3 is CTSSPSLREFSGELFF. Written as DNA, the CDR3 is TGCACCAGCAGCCCCTCCTTGCGGGAGTTTAGCGGGGAGCTGTTTTTT.

This CDR3 reads CASARAAGANVLTF. CDR3 sequence (DNA): TGTGCCAGCGCCCGCGCTGCTGGGGCCAACGTCCTGACTTTC. This chain connects TRBV7-8 to TRBJ2-6; no definite D call. Per germline, CDR1 SGHVS and CDR2 FQNEAQ. The CDR3 has 14 residues. Trimming stripped 8 bases from V and 2 bases from J, with 10 bases between.

DNA of the CDR3: TGTGCCATCAGTGAGTCAAGGAGGGGAGGGACAGATACGCAGTATTTT. Its translation is CAISESRRGGTDTQYF. The chain has TRBV10-3 and TRBJ2-3, with 7 bases lining up with TRBD2. The CDR3 sequence is 16 residues long. V was pared by 0 bases and J by 3 bases, with 6 bases of the junction left unmatched. The V gene's germline CDR1 is ENHRY and CDR2 SYGVKD.

The rearrangement links TRBV4-3 to TRBJ1-4; TRBD1 is a possible D gene (5 bases). V lost 6 bases and J 2 bases, leaving 16 bases between the germline ends. The CDR3 loop spans 16 amino acids. Germline V lookup: CDR1 LGHNA, CDR2 YSLEER. CDR3 sequence reads: CASRQTGGGTNEKLFF. The DNA for the CDR3 is TGCGCCAGCAGACAAACTGGGGGGGGGACTAATGAAAAACTGTTTTTT.

The J gene is TRBJ2-7, the V gene TRBV2; D perhaps matches TRBD2 (6 bases). V was pared by 2 bases and J by 4 bases, with 9 bases between. CDR1 SNHLY and CDR2 FYNNEI come from the germline V gene. The CDR3 contains 13 residues. As DNA, the CDR3 is TGTGCCAGCAGTGAATTAGCGGTATACGAGCAGTACGTC. It yields the protein CASSELAVYEQYV.

V and J are TRBV12-3 or TRBV12-4 and TRBJ1-1, with TRBD1 as a possible D gene (5 bases). The CDR3 runs 13 residues. The V gene lost 6 bases and the J gene lost 0 bases, with 8 bases spanning the gap. The CDR3 DNA is TGTGCCAGCAGGTGGGGGGTGAACACTGAAGCTTTCTTT. Translating gives CASRWGVNTEAFF.

The chain joins TRBV3-1 (or the pseudogene TRBV3-2) to TRBJ1-6; 10 bases agree with TRBD1. Germline CDR1 reads LGHDT; CDR2 reads YNNKEL (reference sequence). The CDR3 consists of 16 residues. J lost 7 bases, V lost 0 bases, and 3 bases had no gene match. The CDR3 spells CASSQDRTGGNSPLHF. CDR3 DNA sequence: TGTGCCAGCAGCCAAGATAGGACAGGGGGGAATTCACCCCTCCACTTT.

V and J are TRBV6-2 or TRBV6-3 and TRBJ1-1; TRBD1 matches 10 bases. V lost 0 bases to trimming and J lost 1 base; unmatched junction nucleotides: 5. CDR3 length: 17 residues. Per the germline V gene, CDR1 is MNHEY and CDR2 is SVGEGT. The CDR3 spells CASSYSSRTGGNTEAFF. The CDR3 region has the DNA TGTGCCAGCAGTTACTCGAGCAGGACAGGGGGGAACACTGAAGCTTTCTTT.

The count of this clone is one. The V gene is TRBV6-5, the J gene TRBJ1-3; maybe TRBD1 (6 bases). Trimming removed 6 bases from V and 0 bases from J, with 9 bases in between. The length of the CDR3 is 14 residues. Germline lookup yields CDR1 MNHEY and CDR2 SVGAGI. As DNA, the CDR3 is TGTGCCAGCAGGGGGGCGGCCTCTGGAAACACCATATATTTT. It specifies CASRGAASGNTIYF.

V is TRBV5-4 and J is TRBJ2-3; 9 positions agree with TRBD1. The germline V gene encodes CDR1 SGHNT and CDR2 YYREEE (reference sequence). V lost 3 bases, J lost 4 bases, and 6 bases stayed unmatched. The CDR3 loop spans 15 amino acids. The CDR3 DNA reads TGTGCCAGCAGCTGGGGACAGGGAAAATCAGATACGCAGTATTTT. Encoded protein: CASSWGQGKSDTQYF.

This rearrangement joins TRBV5-1 to TRBJ2-3; 11 bases agree with TRBD2. The length of the CDR3 is 17 residues. V was pared by 1 base and J by 7 bases, with 11 bases of the junction left unmatched. CDR1 is SGHRS and CDR2 is YFSETQ in the germline V gene. The CDR3 coding sequence is TGCGCCAGCAGCTTGAGTCTAGCGGGGGGCGGGGAGAATACGCAGTATTTT. Its protein product is CASSLSLAGGGENTQYF.

The genes are TRBV5-1 and TRBJ2-3; D call uncertain. The germline CDR1 and CDR2 sequences are SGHRS and YFSETQ. The CDR3 consists of 14 residues. Trimming pared 0 bases from V and 4 bases from J, leaving 9 bases between. CDR3 sequence reads: CASSLGAEADTQYF. The CDR3 DNA follows: TGCGCCAGCAGCTTGGGGGCAGAAGCAGATACGCAGTATTTT. The whole variable domain, filled in from reference TRBV5-1 and TRBJ2-3, reads KAGVTQTPRYLIKTRGQQVTLSCSPISGHRSVSWYQQTPGQGLQFLFEYFSETQRNKGNFPGRFSGRQFSNSRSEMNVSTLELGDSALYLCASSLGAEADTQYFGPGTRLTVL.

This chain uses TRBV5-1 with TRBJ2-2; the D gene is possibly TRBD1 (6 bases). The V and J ends lost 5 bases and 1 base respectively, with 12 bases between them. The CDR3 covers 15 residues. CDR1 and CDR2 from the germline V gene are SGHRS and YFSETQ. CDR3 nucleotides: TGCGCCAGCAGTGAGTTGGGACAGAACACCGGGGAGCTGTTTTTT. It specifies CASSELGQNTGELFF. The whole variable domain, filled in from reference TRBV5-1 and TRBJ2-2, reads KAGVTQTPRYLIKTRGQQVTLSCSPISGHRSVSWYQQTPGQGLQFLFEYFSETQRNKGNFPGRFSGRQFSNSRSEMNVSTLELGDSALYLCASSELGQNTGELFFGEGSRLTVL.

The V gene is TRBV19, the J gene TRBJ1-1; 7 bases align to TRBD1. The V gene's germline CDR1 is LNHDA and CDR2 SQIVND (reference sequence). J lost 3 bases, V lost 1 base, and 5 bases had no gene match. The CDR3 has 15 residues. CDR3 sequence reads: CASSIGDSRYTEAFF. CDR3 nucleotides: TGTGCCAGTAGTATAGGGGACAGCCGTTACACTGAAGCTTTCTTT.

The chain uses TRBV5-1 and TRBJ1-4; 11 nucleotides align to TRBD1. This CDR3 contains 15 residues. Germline values: CDR1 SGHRS, CDR2 YFSETQ. V lost 2 bases and J lost 8; bases outside the gene matches: 5. The CDR3 sequence: CASSFGTGGREKLFF. The CDR3 DNA reads as TGCGCCAGCAGCTTCGGGACAGGGGGTCGGGAAAAACTGTTTTTT.